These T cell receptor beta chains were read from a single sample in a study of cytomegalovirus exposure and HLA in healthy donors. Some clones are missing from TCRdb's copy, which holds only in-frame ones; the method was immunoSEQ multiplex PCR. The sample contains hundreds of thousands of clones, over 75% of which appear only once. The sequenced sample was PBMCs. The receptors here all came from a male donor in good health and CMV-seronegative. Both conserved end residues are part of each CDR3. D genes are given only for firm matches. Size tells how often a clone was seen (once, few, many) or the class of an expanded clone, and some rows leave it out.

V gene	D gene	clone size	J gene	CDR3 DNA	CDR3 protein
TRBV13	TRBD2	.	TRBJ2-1	TGTGCCAGCAGCCCCAGGACTAGCGGAGTTAAGAGCTCCTACAATGAGCAGTTCTTC	CASSPRTSGVKSSYNEQFF
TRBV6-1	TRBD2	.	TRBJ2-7	TGTGCCAGCAGGCAACTAGCGGCCCACTACGAGCAGTACTTC	CASRQLAAHYEQYF
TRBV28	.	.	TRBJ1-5	TGTGCCAGCACCGTTCCAGGGGTACAGGATCAGCCCCAGCATTTT	CASTVPGVQDQPQHF
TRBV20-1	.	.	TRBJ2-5	TGCAGTGGCGGTTCTGAAGAGACCCAGTACTTC	CSGGSEETQYF
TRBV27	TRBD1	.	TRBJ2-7	TGTGCCAGCAGTTTATTTTCCGGGACAGGAATCTACGAGCAGTACTTC	CASSLFSGTGIYEQYF
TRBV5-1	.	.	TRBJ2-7	TGCGCCAGCAGCAAAGCCGGGACAAGCATCTACGAGCAGTACTTC	CASSKAGTSIYEQYF
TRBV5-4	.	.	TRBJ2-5	TGTGCCAGCAGCTTACCGACAGACCAAGAGACCCAGTACTTC	CASSLPTDQETQYF
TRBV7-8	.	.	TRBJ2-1	TGTGCCAGCAGCTTAGCGCAGAGGGCTGAGCAGTTCTTC	CASSLAQRAEQFF
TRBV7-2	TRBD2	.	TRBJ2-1	TGTGCCAGCAGCTTGACTAGCGGGGGGGTAGGGAATGAGCAGTTCTTC	CASSLTSGGVGNEQFF
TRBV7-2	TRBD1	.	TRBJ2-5	TGTGCCAGCAGCTTACAGGACAGGGCCCGGATTGAGACCCAGTACTTC	CASSLQDRARIETQYF
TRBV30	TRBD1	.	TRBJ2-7	TGTGCCTGGGGTGTACGAGGGGGCCCTTACGAGCAGTACTTC	CAWGVRGGPYEQYF
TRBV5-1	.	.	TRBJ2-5	TGCGCCAGCAGCTTTACAGGGTCAGGGCAAGAGACCCAGTACTTC	CASSFTGSGQETQYF
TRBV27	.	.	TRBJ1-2	TGTGCCAGCAGCAAAGGGGCGGCTAAAGGCCATGGCTACACCTTC	CASSKGAAKGHGYTF
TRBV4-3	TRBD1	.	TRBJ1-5	TGCGCCAGCAGCCAAGTCCCTGGGACAGGGGGAGGTCAGCCCCAGCATTTT	CASSQVPGTGGGQPQHF
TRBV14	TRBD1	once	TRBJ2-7	TGTGCCAGCAGCCAAGACGGAGCAGGGGGCTTTTTTTACGAGCAGTACTTC	CASSQDGAGGFFYEQYF
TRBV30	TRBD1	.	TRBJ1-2	TGTGCCTGGAGTACCCGGACAGGCGGCTATGGCTACACCTTC	CAWSTRTGGYGYTF
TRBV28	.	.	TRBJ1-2	TGTGCCAGCAGCCACCTTACTGGAGGGGCGAACTATGGCTACACCTTC	CASSHLTGGANYGYTF
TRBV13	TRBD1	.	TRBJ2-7	TGTGCCAGCAGCTTACGGACAGGGGGTTACGAGCAGTACTTC	CASSLRTGGYEQYF
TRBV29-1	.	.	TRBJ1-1	TGCAGCATCAGTCTGACAGTTAACACTGAAGCTTTCTTT	CSISLTVNTEAFF
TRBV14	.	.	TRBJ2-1	TGTGCCAGCAGCCAAGATCTCAGGTATGAGCAGTTCTTC	CASSQDLRYEQFF
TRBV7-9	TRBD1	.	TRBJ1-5	TGTGCCAGCAGCTTAGGGACAGGGAGAAATCAGCCCCAGCATTTT	CASSLGTGRNQPQHF
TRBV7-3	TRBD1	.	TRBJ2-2	TGTGCCAGCAGGCTGGACAGGGGACCCGGGGAGCTGTTTTTT	CASRLDRGPGELFF
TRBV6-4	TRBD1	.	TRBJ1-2	TGTGCCAGCAGGAAGGACAGGGTAGATTCGCTCGGTGGCTACACCTTC	CASRKDRVDSLGGYTF
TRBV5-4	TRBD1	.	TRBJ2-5	TGTGCCAGCAGCCAGACAGGGATTCAGGAGACCCAGTACTTC	CASSQTGIQETQYF
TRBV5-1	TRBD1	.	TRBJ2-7	TGCGCCAGCAGCTTAGGACAGGGTCAGAATTACGAGCAGTACTTC	CASSLGQGQNYEQYF
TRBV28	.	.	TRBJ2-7	TGTGCCAGCAACCACTTGGGAGTTTCCTCCTACGAGCAGTACTTC	CASNHLGVSSYEQYF
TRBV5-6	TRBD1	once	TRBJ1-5	TGTGCCAGCAGCCTTGGCGGGACAGGGGGACAGCCCCAGCATTTT	CASSLGGTGGQPQHF
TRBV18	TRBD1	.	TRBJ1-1	TGTGCCAGCTCACCGAAACAGGGGGACGGAGCTTTCTTT	CASSPKQGDGAFF
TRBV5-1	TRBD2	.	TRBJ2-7	TGCGCCAGCAGCTTAGGAGCGGGGGCTTACGAGCAGTACTTC	CASSLGAGAYEQYF
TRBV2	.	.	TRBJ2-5	TGTGCCAGCCGGGGGAGGGAGACCCAGTACTTC	CASRGRETQYF
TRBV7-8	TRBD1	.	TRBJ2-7	TGTGCCAGCAGCTTCGGACAGGGCATGGGGTACGAGCAGTACTTC	CASSFGQGMGYEQYF
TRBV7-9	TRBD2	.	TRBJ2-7	TGTGCCAGCAGCTCCCGGGATAGCGGGAGTATCCACGAGCAGTACTTC	CASSSRDSGSIHEQYF
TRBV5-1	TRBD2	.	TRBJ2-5	TGCGCCAGCAGCTCCCCCCTAGCGGTTGGGGGGGAGACCCAGTACTTC	CASSSPLAVGGETQYF
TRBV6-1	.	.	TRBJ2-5	TGTGCCAGCAGTGATTACGGAGAGACCCAGTACTTC	CASSDYGETQYF
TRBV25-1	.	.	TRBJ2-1	TGTGCCAGCAGTGAATGGGGAGCCGCCAATGAGCAGTTCTTC	CASSEWGAANEQFF
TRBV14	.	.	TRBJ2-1	TGTGCCAGCAGCCAAGATCAGGGGGTGACGGGAGTCTCCTACAATGAGCAGTTCTTC	CASSQDQGVTGVSYNEQFF
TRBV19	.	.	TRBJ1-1	TGTGCCAGTAGTATAGGGACAGCCGTGAACACTGAAGCTTTCTTT	CASSIGTAVNTEAFF
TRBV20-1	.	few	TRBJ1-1	TGCCGTATTGACAGAAACACTGAAGCTTTCTTT	CRIDRNTEAFF